The rows below give T cell receptor beta chains drawn from one sample of a study of blood T cell repertoires in COVID-19. TCRdb keeps only in-frame clones here, not all; method: immunoSEQ multiplex PCR. The data show about 180,000 clones, with approximately 88% seen just once and roughly 1.5% held by the top ten. Material: peripheral blood. The source is a woman aged 50 to 65 with acute or convalescent COVID-19. Both conserved end residues are part of each CDR3. The D gene is left open where the match is weak. Part of the rows lack a size; the others show once, few, many or a class for expanded clones.

D | J | V | size | CDR3 | DNA
- | TRBJ1-1 | TRBV6-2/TRBV6-3 | - | CASSYIAPGTEAFF | TGTGCCAGCAGTTATATAGCCCCGGGCACTGAAGCTTTCTTT
- | TRBJ1-3 | TRBV7-2 | - | CASSFWGAGNTIYF | TGTGCCAGCAGCTTCTGGGGAGCTGGAAACACCATATATTTT
TRBD1 | TRBJ1-3 | TRBV10-3 | once | CAIKWDRGFSGNTIYF | TGTGCCATCAAGTGGGACAGGGGCTTCTCTGGAAACACCATATATTTT
TRBD2 | TRBJ2-1 | TRBV24-1 | - | CATSSAGGPGEQFF | TGTGCCACCAGTTCAGCGGGAGGGCCGGGTGAGCAGTTCTTC
TRBD2 | TRBJ2-7 | TRBV7-9 | - | CASSPRAGGSYEQYF | TGTGCCAGCAGCCCCCGGGCGGGGGGCTCCTACGAGCAGTACTTC
- | TRBJ2-1 | TRBV7-2 | - | CASSLVSLNEQFF | TGTGCCAGCAGCTTAGTCTCCCTCAATGAGCAGTTCTTC
- | TRBJ1-5 | TRBV3-1/TRBV3-2 | - | CASSQGSGNQPQHF | TGTGCCAGCAGCCAAGGCTCAGGGAATCAGCCCCAGCATTTT
TRBD1 | TRBJ2-7 | TRBV10-3 | - | CAIAPGQDTYYEQYF | TGTGCCATCGCCCCGGGACAGGACACTTACTACGAGCAGTACTTC
- | TRBJ1-6 | TRBV6-2/TRBV6-3 | - | CASSYGQLPLHF | TGTGCCAGCAGTTACGGCCAGTTACCCCTCCACTTT
- | TRBJ1-6 | TRBV19 | - | CASGGGALGSPLHF | TGTGCCAGTGGAGGGGGGGCCCTCGGTTCACCCCTCCACTTT
TRBD2 | TRBJ2-2 | TRBV10-3 | - | CAISGEGRSTGELFF | TGTGCCATCAGTGGGGAGGGGAGGAGCACCGGGGAGCTGTTTTTT
TRBD1 | TRBJ2-6 | TRBV2 | once | CASSGIRDRARSGANVLTF | TGTGCCAGCAGTGGTATTAGGGACAGGGCTCGCTCTGGGGCCAACGTCCTGACTTTC
TRBD2 | TRBJ2-7 | TRBV11-3 | - | CASSSGGDYEQYF | TGTGCCAGCAGCTCGGGGGGTGACTACGAGCAGTACTTC
- | TRBJ2-7 | TRBV18 | - | CASSPGPGGTYEQYF | TGTGCCAGCTCACCAGGGCCAGGGGGGACCTACGAGCAGTACTTC
- | TRBJ1-4 | TRBV6-2/TRBV6-3 | - | CASSYSGDEKLFF | TGTGCCAGCAGTTACTCCGGGGATGAAAAACTGTTTTTT
- | TRBJ1-1 | TRBV5-1 | - | CASSLVGDTEAFF | TGCGCCAGCAGCTTGGTCGGGGACACTGAAGCTTTCTTT
- | TRBJ1-1 | TRBV19 | - | CASNGWRRTEEAFF | TGTGCCAGTAATGGATGGAGGAGGACGGAGGAAGCTTTCTTT
- | TRBJ1-6 | TRBV27 | - | CASSVQGRFNSPLHF | TGTGCCAGCAGTGTACAGGGACGATTTAATTCACCCCTCCACTTT
TRBD1 | TRBJ2-1 | TRBV5-6 | - | CASSAGTGGGYNEQFF | TGTGCCAGCAGCGCAGGGACAGGGGGCGGCTACAATGAGCAGTTCTTC
- | TRBJ1-3 | TRBV18 | - | CASSTNVQAGNTIYF | TGTGCCAGCTCAACGAACGTCCAGGCGGGAAACACCATATATTTT
TRBD1 | TRBJ2-3 | TRBV5-1 | once | CASSLARGQDTQYF | TGCGCCAGCAGCTTGGCCAGGGGGCAAGATACGCAGTATTTT
- | TRBJ2-1 | TRBV12-2 | - | CASRPRQGIYNEQFF | TGTGCAAGTCGCCCTAGACAGGGGATCTACAATGAGCAGTTCTTC